This TCR beta chain was found in a study of shared clonotypes between healthy human individuals. Data came from immunoSEQ multiplex PCR; TCRdb stores just in-frame clones and leaves some out. The sample shows 2 million to 2.5 million clones, roughly 93% of them seen only once. Looked up from germline, CDR1 is SGHRS and CDR2 is YFSETQ. Trimming took 4 bases from V and 0 from J; bases not matched to a gene: 6. The CDR3 is 17 amino acids. This TCR derives from a man aged 18-30 years in good health. Some clones in this sample may be carry-over from other donors' samples. The chain has TRBV5-1 and TRBJ2-1; 11 nucleotides line up with TRBD2. The sequenced material came from naive CD4+ T cells from PBMCs. Noted subset: CD45RA+ positively selected. CDR3 protein: CASSTGTSGISYNEQFF. In nucleotides, the CDR3 is TGCGCCAGCAGCACCGGGACTAGCGGTATCTCCTACAATGAGCAGTTCTTC.